This T cell receptor (beta chain) is from a study of T cells after yellow fever vaccination (dated by TCRdb to the late 2010s). Notes on the research overall: The SMART-Seq v4 Ultra Low Input RNA kit was used to prepare libraries from fractions with low cell numbers. Blood was collected at multiple timepoints before and after primary and secondary immunization, and bulk PBMC replicates and cell subsets were isolated. To track T-cell clones before and after primary and booster YFV17D yellow fever vaccination, bulk TCR alpha and beta repertoires were sequenced longitudinally. Two healthy male donors, one aged 18 to 30 and one aged 30 to 40 years, were included in the cohort.

This clonotype was seen a handful of times. There is no known antigen for this receptor. Base-call qualities are not available, and no considerably larger clone is one nucleotide away. What the treatment or condition label conveys for this sample: live attenuated yellow fever vaccine strain. PBMCs were isolated from peripheral blood using a standard Ficoll-Paque protocol. Dynabeads CD4 and CD8 positive selection kits were used to isolate CD4 and CD8 T-cell fractions. TriZol was used to extract RNA from bulk PBMCs, from CD4 and CD8 fractions, and from dextramer-positive and dextramer-negative fractions. Instrument on record: Illumina NovaSeq 6000. TCR cDNA was made using 5'RACE template switching, a step that added a universal primer site and unique molecular identifiers. cDNA synthesis was primed from both the TCR alpha and TCR beta constant segments. Two PCR steps were used to amplify libraries, with sample barcodes and sequencing adapters being added in the second step. Libraries were sequenced on Illumina HiSeq 2500 (2x100 bp) or NovaSeq (2x150 bp). The original pipeline was this. MIGEC was used to demultiplex reads and collapse the reads into UMI consensus sequences, and MiXCR was used for V(D)J alignment. Vaccine-responding clonotypes were identified with edgeR using replicate PBMC samples, with FDR below 0.01 and a log2 fold change above 5 up to day 15 being required. CD4 or CD8 identity was assigned to each bulk clonotype according to whether the clonotype was present at higher abundance in the sequenced CD4 repertoire or the sequenced CD8 repertoire. TCRdb reanalyzed the raw reads on its own, using fastp at Q25 for trimming and MiXCR for clone calling, and kept in-frame beta chains. Each CDR3 protein appears once, grouped with its most common genes and DNA. In this record, the V and J calls reflect TCRdb's handling and not the investigators' own analysis. The sample table records approximately 300,000 distinct CDR3 sequences; roughly 10% of these occur just once. The top ten constitute 3.3% of the sample.

The paper's findings and limits, for the study overall: A small fraction of clonotypes appeared in both the CD4 and CD8 compartments, likely as a result of convergent recombination. After the booster, most clones that had expanded after primary vaccination were detected again (around 96% of CD4 and 88% of CD8), suggesting broad maintenance of memory. Because abundant contaminating clonotypes from the bulk population could be contained in FACS-sorted repertoires, computational filtering was required. Because the study included only a couple of donors, the extent to which the findings can be generalized is limited. The secondary T-cell response was found to be weaker but faster than the primary response, with a peak reached on day 5 rather than on day 15.

The sequence came from a man younger than 35 who received the YFV17D yellow fever vaccine. The specimen comprised CD4+ T cells sorted from PBMCs, sampled 45 days after the yellow fever booster vaccination.

The sequence in DNA is TGTGCCAGCAGTTACTGGTTCAGGAACTCTGGGGCCAACGTCCTGACTTTC. The translation is CASSYWFRNSGANVLTF. Recombination connected TRBV6-5 to TRBJ2-6; too little of a D gene remains to name it. The CDR3 spans 17 residues, from the cysteine through the phenylalanine. Just the 51-base CDR3 DNA is kept, in frame starting at base 1. From a lookup of the germline V gene, CDR1 and CDR2 are MNHEY and SVGAGI. A distance of 10 bases separates the germline ends of V and J, which lose 1 base and 0 bases respectively.